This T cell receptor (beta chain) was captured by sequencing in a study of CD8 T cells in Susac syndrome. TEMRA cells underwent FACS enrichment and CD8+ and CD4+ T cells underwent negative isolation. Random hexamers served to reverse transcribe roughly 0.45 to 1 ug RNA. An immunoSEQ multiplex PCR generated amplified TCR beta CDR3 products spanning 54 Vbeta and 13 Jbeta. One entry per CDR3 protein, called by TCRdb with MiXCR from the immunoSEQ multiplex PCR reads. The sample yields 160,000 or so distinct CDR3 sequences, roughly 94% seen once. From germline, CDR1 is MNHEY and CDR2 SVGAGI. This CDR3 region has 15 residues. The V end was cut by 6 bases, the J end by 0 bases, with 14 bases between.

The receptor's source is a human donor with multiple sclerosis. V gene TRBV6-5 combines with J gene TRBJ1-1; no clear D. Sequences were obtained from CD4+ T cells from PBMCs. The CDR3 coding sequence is TGTGCCAGCAGCCCGCGGCTGGGCATGAACACTGAAGCTTTCTTT. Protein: CASSPRLGMNTEAFF.